The source of this T cell receptor (beta chain) is a study of OX40 agonist ivuxolimab in advanced cancers. Produced via immunoSEQ multiplex PCR; TCRdb's table is partial and in-frame only. Of about 10,000 clones in the sample, about 82% were seen once. From germline, CDR1 is LNHDA and CDR2 SQIVND (reference sequence). The CDR3 contains 19 residues. After removal of 0 bases from V and 2 bases from J, the junction contained 9 bases not matched to a gene. The receptor comes from an adult with an advanced solid tumor such as melanoma, head and neck, liver or kidney cancer. Material: CD4+ or CD8+ T cells sorted from blood, obtained in a trial of the OX40 agonist ivuxolimab. The genes are TRBV19 and TRBJ2-6; 8 nucleotides align to TRBD1. The CDR3 protein is CASSIERTGMSPGANVLTF. In nucleotides, the CDR3 is TGTGCCAGTAGTATAGAGAGGACAGGGATGAGTCCTGGGGCCAACGTCCTGACTTTC.